This TCR beta chain is from a study of T-cell memory formation after mild COVID-19. The overall study: TCR clusters were mostly confined to one donor each.

Germline V gene lookup returns CDR1 SEHNR and CDR2 FQNEAQ (reference sequence). The CDR3 has 11 residues. Trimming took 1 base from V and 14 from J, leaving 8 bases between them. Findings of the study overall: Some clones that responded turned up in pre-infection memory, which suggests that cross-reactive memory joined in. The authors left the SARS-CoV-2 specificity of second-wave clones peaking on day 37 unconfirmed.

TCRdb passed the 5' RACE reads through MiXCR, listing each CDR3 protein once. This sample has under 250,000 distinct CDR3 sequences, with roughly a tenth found just once. As for this clonotype: What it binds is unknown.

Sequencing used PBMCs or a T cell subset sorted from them (not recorded which). J is TRBJ1-4 and V is TRBV7-9, with D possibly being TRBD1 (6 bases). The receptor was derived from a man between 18 and 35 years old who had mild COVID-19 (a few samples of this study predate the infection). Cell type and time point are not known. CDR3 protein: CASSLVGALFF. CDR3 in DNA: TGTGCCAGCAGCTTAGTGGGGGCTCTGTTTTTT.